The subject of this entry is one T cell receptor (beta chain). The data were obtained in a study of cytomegalovirus exposure and HLA in healthy donors. Produced via immunoSEQ multiplex PCR; TCRdb's table is partial and in-frame only. The table records 250,000 or so clones, over 75% of them present only once. The CDR3 runs to 15 residues. J gave up 1 base and V 6 bases, and 6 bases lay outside the gene matches. Germline CDR1 and CDR2: MNHNY and SVGAGI (reference sequence). This receptor was obtained from a man between 18 and 35 years old in good health and CMV-seropositive. V is TRBV6-6 and J is TRBJ1-5; 7 bases fit TRBD1. The specimen was PBMCs. CDR3 amino acids: CASRRQGRSNQPQHF. CDR3 in DNA: TGTGCCAGCAGACGACAGGGTAGGAGCAATCAGCCCCAGCATTTT.